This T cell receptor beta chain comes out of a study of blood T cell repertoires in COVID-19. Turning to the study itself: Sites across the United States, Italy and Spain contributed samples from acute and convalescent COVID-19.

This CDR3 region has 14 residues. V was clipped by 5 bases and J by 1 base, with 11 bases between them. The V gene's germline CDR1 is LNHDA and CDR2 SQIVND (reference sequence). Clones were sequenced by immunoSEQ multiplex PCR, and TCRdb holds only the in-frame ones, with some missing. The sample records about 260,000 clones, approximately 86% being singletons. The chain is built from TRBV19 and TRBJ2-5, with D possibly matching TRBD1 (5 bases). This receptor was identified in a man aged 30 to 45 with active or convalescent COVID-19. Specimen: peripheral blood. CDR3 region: CASSPRQTQETQYF. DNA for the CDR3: TGTGCCAGTAGTCCTCGACAGACCCAAGAGACCCAGTACTTC.